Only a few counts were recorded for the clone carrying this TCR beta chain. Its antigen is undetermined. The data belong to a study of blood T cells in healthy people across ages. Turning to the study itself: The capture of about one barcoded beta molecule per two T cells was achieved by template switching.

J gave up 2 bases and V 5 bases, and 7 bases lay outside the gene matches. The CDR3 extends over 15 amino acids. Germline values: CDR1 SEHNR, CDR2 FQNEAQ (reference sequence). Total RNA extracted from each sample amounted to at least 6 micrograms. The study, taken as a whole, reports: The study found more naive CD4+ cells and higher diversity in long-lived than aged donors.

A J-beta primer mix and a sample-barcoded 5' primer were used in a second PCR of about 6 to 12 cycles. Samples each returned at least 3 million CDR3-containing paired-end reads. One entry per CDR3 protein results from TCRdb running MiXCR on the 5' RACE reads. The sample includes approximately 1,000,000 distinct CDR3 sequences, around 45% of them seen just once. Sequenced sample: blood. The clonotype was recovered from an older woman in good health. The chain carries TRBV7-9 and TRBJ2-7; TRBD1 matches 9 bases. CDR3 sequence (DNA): TGTGCCAGCAGCCCAAGGACAGGGGCCCCCTACGAGCAGTACTTC. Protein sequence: CASSPRTGAPYEQYF. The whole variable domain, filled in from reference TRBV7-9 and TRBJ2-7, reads DTGVSQNPRHKITKRGQNVTFRCDPISEHNRLYWYRQTLGQGPEFLTYFQNEAQLEKSRLLSDRFSAERPKGSFSTLEIQRTEQGDSAMYLCASSPRTGAPYEQYFGPGTRLTVT.